The clone carrying this T cell receptor (beta chain) appeared a single time. The antigen remains undetermined. Libraries were prepared by immunoSEQ multiplex PCR; TCRdb keeps only in-frame clonotypes and omits some of them. This sample has 90,000 or so clones; approximately 86% occur once, and the top ten carry around 8%. The sample comes from a study of T cell responses to AZD1222 COVID-19 vaccine. Overall study findings and caveats: The sample set comprised mostly white British donors with more females, and clonal diversity was possibly underestimated. Just a handful of people given AZD1222 tested seropositive at baseline. The breadth and depth of Spike-specific TCRs increased once two AZD1222 doses had been given.

Sequenced material: peripheral blood, taken on day 0 of AZD1222 vaccination. This clonotype was sampled from an adult in good health.

The CDR3 protein is CASSQVGGGEKLFF. For the CDR3, the DNA is TGTGCCAGCAGCCAAGTTGGGGGCGGTGAAAAACTGTTTTTT. This rearrangement joins TRBV3-1 (or the pseudogene TRBV3-2) to TRBJ1-4; D may be TRBD1 (6 bases). The germline V and J ends were trimmed by 1 base and 7 bases, with 10 bases remaining between them. Per the germline V gene, CDR1 is LGHDT and CDR2 is YNNKEL (reference sequence). The CDR3 runs to 14 residues.